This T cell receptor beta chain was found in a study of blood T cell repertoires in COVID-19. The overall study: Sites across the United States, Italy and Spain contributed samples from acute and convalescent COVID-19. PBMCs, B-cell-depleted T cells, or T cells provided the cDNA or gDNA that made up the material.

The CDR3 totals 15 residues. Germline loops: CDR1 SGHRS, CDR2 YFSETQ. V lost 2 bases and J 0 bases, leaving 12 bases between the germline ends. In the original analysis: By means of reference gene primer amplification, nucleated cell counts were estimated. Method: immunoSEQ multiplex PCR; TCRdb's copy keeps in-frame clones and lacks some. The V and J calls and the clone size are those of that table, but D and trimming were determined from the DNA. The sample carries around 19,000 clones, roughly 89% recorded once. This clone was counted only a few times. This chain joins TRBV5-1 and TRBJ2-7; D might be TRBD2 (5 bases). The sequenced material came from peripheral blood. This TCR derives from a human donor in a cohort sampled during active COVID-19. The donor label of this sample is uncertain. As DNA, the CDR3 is TGCGCCAGCAGCTTCTGGACGGGGAGCTCCTACGAGCAGTACTTC. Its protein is CASSFWTGSSYEQYF. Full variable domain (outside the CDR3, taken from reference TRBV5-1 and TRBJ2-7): KAGVTQTPRYLIKTRGQQVTLSCSPISGHRSVSWYQQTPGQGLQFLFEYFSETQRNKGNFPGRFSGRQFSNSRSEMNVSTLELGDSALYLCASSFWTGSSYEQYFGPGTRLTVT.